A single sample gave rise to the 4 T cell receptor beta chains below, sequenced in a study of T cells after yellow fever vaccination. TCRdb used MiXCR to reprocess the 5' RACE reads, holding one entry per CDR3 protein. The table records 450,000 to 550,000 distinct CDR3 sequences, 20% to 25% of them present only once. This sample comprised PBMCs, obtained approximately 20 days after the first yellow fever vaccination. These receptors all come from a man between 18 and 35 years old who received the YFV17D yellow fever vaccine.

This clonotype was found once. The chain couples TRBV27 to TRBJ2-5, with 10 bases that match TRBD1. V lost 5 bases to trimming and J lost 5 bases; unmatched junction nucleotides: 2. The CDR3 runs 13 residues. Germline values: CDR1 MNHEY, CDR2 SMNVEV (reference sequence). The CDR3 sequence is CASSMTGGETQYF. CDR3 nucleotides: TGTGCCAGCAGTATGACAGGGGGCGAGACCCAGTACTTC.

This clonotype was picked up a small number of times. CDR3 bases: TGCGCCAGCAGCTTGCAGGCCTCGGTAGGAGAGACCCAGTACTTC. It encodes CASSLQASVGETQYF. This chain joins TRBV5-1 and TRBJ2-5; D is unresolved. Deletions cut 1 base from V and 4 bases from J, with 14 bases between. Germline CDR1 reads SGHRS; CDR2 reads YFSETQ. There are 15 residues in the CDR3.

The chain has TRBV20-1 and TRBJ2-4, with D possibly matching TRBD1 (5 bases). Germline V lookup: CDR1 DFQATT, CDR2 SNEGSKA (reference sequence). V lost 1 base to trimming and J lost 6 bases, with 22 bases between them. There are 17 residues in the CDR3. CDR3 residues: CSARGNPGRDNGNIQYF. The CDR3 DNA reads TGCAGTGCTAGAGGCAACCCGGGCAGGGATAATGGAAACATTCAGTACTTC.

This clonotype was counted a few times. The V and J genes are TRBV5-1 and TRBJ1-6, with D possibly matching TRBD1 (5 bases). The CDR3 is 15 residues long. Germline lookup yields CDR1 SGHRS and CDR2 YFSETQ. Trimming took 7 bases from V and 7 from J, leaving 18 bases between them. The CDR3 sequence: CASGSGTGHNSPLHF. CDR3 sequence (DNA): TGCGCCAGCGGCTCGGGGACGGGGCACAATTCACCCCTCCACTTT.